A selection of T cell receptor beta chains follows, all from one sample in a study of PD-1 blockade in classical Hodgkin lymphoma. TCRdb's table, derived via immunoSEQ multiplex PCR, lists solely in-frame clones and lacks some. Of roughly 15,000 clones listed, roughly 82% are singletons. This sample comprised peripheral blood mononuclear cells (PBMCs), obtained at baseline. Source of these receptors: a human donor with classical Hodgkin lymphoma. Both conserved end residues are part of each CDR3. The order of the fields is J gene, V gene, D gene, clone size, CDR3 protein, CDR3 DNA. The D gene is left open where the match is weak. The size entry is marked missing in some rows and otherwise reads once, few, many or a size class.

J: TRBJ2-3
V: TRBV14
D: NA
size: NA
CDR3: CASSQELSDTQYF
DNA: TGTGCCAGCAGCCAAGAGCTTTCAGATACGCAGTATTTT

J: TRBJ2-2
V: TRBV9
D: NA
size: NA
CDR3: CASSTAANTGELFF
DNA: TGTGCCAGCAGCACGGCCGCGAACACCGGGGAGCTGTTTTTT

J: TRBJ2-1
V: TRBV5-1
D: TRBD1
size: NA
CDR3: CASSSQGVSYNEQFF
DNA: TGCGCCAGCAGCTCCCAGGGGGTGAGCTACAATGAGCAGTTCTTC

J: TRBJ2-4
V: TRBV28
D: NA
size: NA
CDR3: CASSLGGGGKNIQYF
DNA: TGTGCCAGCAGTTTAGGGGGAGGGGGCAAAAACATTCAGTACTTC

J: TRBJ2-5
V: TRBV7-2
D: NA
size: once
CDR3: CASSSTFAIQTQYF
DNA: TGTGCCAGCAGCTCCACCTTTGCGATCCAGACCCAGTACTTC

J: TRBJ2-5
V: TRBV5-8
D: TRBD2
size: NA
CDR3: CASRGGTSVSETQYF
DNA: TGTGCCAGCAGAGGCGGGACTAGCGTTTCAGAGACCCAGTACTTC

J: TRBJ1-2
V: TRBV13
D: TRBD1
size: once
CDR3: CASSFMGQTYGYTF
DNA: TGTGCCAGCAGCTTCATGGGACAGACATATGGCTACACCTTC

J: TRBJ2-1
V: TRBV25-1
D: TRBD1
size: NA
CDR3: CASRLTGPYNEQFF
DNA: TGTGCCAGCAGATTGACAGGGCCCTACAATGAGCAGTTCTTC

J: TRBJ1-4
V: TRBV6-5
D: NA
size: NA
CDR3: CASSSDGSEKLFF
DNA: TGTGCCAGCAGTTCCGACGGGAGTGAAAAACTGTTTTTT

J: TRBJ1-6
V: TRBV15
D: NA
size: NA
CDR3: CATSSFLNSPLHF
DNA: TGTGCCACCAGCAGTTTCTTGAATTCACCCCTCCACTTT

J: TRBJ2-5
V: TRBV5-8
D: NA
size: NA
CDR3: CASSLDSFGRLETQYF
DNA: TGTGCCAGCAGCCTAGACTCGTTTGGGCGCCTAGAGACCCAGTACTTC

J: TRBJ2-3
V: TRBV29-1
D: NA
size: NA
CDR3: CSAVERADTQYF
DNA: TGCAGCGCCGTAGAGCGGGCAGATACGCAGTATTTT

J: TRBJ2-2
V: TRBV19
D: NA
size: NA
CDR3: CASSIQLVIGELFF
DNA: TGTGCCAGTAGTATCCAACTAGTCATCGGGGAGCTGTTTTTT

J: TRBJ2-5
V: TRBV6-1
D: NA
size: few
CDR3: CASIEVGETQYF
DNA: TGTGCCAGCATCGAGGTAGGGGAGACCCAGTACTTC

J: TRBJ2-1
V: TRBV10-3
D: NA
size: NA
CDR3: CAISARVGQGTTHNEQFF
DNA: TGTGCCATCAGCGCGAGGGTAGGGCAGGGTACAACACACAATGAGCAGTTCTTC

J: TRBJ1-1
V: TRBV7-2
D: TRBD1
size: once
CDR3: CASSFRTGVNTEAFF
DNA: TGTGCCAGCAGCTTCCGGACAGGGGTGAACACTGAAGCTTTCTTT

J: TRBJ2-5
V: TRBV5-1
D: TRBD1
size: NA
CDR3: CASSQQVSGTGGIEQYF
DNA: TGCGCCAGCAGCCAACAGGTGTCCGGGACAGGGGGGATAGAGCAGTACTTC

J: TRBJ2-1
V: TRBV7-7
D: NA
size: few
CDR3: CASSDGQYNEQFF
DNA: TGTGCCAGCAGCGACGGACAATACAATGAGCAGTTCTTC

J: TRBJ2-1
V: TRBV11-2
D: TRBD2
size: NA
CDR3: CASSAHSGGDNEQFF
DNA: TGTGCCAGCAGCGCACATAGCGGGGGGGACAATGAGCAGTTCTTC

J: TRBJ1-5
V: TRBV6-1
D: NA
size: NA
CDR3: CASTGTNQPQHF
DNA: TGTGCCAGCACCGGGACTAATCAGCCCCAGCATTTT

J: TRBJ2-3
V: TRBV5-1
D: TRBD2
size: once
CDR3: CASTPGGDRTDTQYF
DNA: TGCGCCAGCACCCCCGGGGGGGACCGCACAGATACGCAGTATTTT

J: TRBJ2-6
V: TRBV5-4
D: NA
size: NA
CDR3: CASSFSAGVAPGANVLTF
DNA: TGTGCCAGCAGCTTTTCGGCAGGAGTCGCCCCTGGGGCCAACGTCCTGACTTTC

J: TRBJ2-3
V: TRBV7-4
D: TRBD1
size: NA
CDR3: CASSLTGTGSGADTQYF
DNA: TGTGCCAGCAGCTTAACGGGGACAGGGAGCGGCGCAGATACGCAGTATTTT

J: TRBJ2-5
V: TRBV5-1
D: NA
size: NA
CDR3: CASSIYSPGQETQYF
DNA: TGCGCCAGCAGCATCTACAGTCCAGGGCAAGAGACCCAGTACTTC

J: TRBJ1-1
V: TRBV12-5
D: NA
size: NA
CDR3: CASGLGGSTEAFF
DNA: TGTGCTAGTGGTTTGGGGGGATCCACTGAAGCTTTCTTT

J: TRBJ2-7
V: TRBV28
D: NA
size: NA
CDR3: CASMRAGEVLEQYF
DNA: TGTGCCAGTATGAGGGCAGGAGAAGTCCTCGAGCAGTACTTC

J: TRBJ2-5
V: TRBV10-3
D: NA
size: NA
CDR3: CAISESSGLQYQETQYF
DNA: TGTGCCATCAGTGAGTCGAGTGGCTTGCAGTACCAAGAGACCCAGTACTTC

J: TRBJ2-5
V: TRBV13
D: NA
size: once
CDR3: CASSLLKETQYF
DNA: TGTGCCAGCAGCTTACTTAAGGAGACCCAGTACTTC

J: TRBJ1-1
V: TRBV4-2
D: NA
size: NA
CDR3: CASSQDTGKLTEAFF
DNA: TGTGCCAGCAGCCAAGATACGGGTAAACTGACTGAAGCTTTCTTT

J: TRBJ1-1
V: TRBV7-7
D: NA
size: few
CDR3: CASSAEAGSEAFF
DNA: TGTGCCAGCAGCGCAGAAGCGGGATCTGAAGCTTTCTTT

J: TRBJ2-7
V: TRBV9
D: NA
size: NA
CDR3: CASSVDGRTGEQYF
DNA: TGTGCCAGCAGCGTAGATGGGAGGACGGGCGAGCAGTACTTC

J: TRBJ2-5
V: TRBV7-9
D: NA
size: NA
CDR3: CASSLLSGDQETQYF
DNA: TGTGCCAGCAGCCTATTATCGGGGGACCAAGAGACCCAGTACTTC

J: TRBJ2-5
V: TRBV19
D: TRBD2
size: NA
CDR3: CASSWRLAGGGETQYF
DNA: TGTGCCAGTAGTTGGAGGCTAGCGGGAGGGGGAGAGACCCAGTACTTC

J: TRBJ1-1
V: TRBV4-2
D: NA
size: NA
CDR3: CASSQATELNTEAFF
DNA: TGTGCCAGCAGCCAAGCGACAGAGCTGAACACTGAAGCTTTCTTT

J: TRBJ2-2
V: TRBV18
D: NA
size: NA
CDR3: CASSSGTINTGELFF
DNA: TGTGCCAGCTCTTCCGGGACCATAAACACCGGGGAGCTGTTTTTT

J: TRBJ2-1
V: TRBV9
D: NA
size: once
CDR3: CASSPWVLQNNEQFF
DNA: TGTGCCAGCAGCCCTTGGGTATTGCAGAACAATGAGCAGTTCTTC

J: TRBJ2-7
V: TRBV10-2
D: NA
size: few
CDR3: CASSDGTSYEQYF
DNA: TGCGCCAGCAGTGACGGGACATCCTACGAGCAGTACTTC

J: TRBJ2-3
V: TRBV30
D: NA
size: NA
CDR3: CAWNRGLGTDTQYF
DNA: TGTGCCTGGAACAGGGGACTTGGCACAGATACGCAGTATTTT

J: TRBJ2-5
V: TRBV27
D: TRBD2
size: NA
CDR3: CASSHLGLAGGPGKETQYF
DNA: TGTGCCAGCAGTCACCTGGGACTAGCGGGGGGGCCAGGTAAAGAGACCCAGTACTTC

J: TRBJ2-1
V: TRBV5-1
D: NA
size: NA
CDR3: CASSLGQVIGQFF
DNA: TGCGCCAGCAGCTTGGGACAGGTGATCGGGCAGTTCTTC

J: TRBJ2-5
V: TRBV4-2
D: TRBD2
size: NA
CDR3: CASSHPGGGRAGETQYF
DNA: TGTGCCAGCAGCCACCCCGGTGGGGGGAGGGCCGGGGAGACCCAGTACTTC

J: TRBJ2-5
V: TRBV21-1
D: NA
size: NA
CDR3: CASSKGDRGRRETQYF
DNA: TGTGCCAGCAGCAAAGGGGACAGGGGGAGGAGGGAGACCCAGTACTTC

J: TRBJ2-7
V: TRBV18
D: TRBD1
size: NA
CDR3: CASSPRTGKYEQYF
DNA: TGTGCCAGCTCACCACGGACAGGGAAATACGAGCAGTACTTC

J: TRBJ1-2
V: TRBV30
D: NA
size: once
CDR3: CACPDITVFNYGYTF
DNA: TGTGCCTGTCCTGATATCACAGTTTTCAACTATGGCTACACCTTC

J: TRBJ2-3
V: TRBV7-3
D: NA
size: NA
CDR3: CASSFLGGLSADTQYF
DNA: TGTGCCAGCAGCTTCCTCGGGGGGCTAAGTGCAGATACGCAGTATTTT

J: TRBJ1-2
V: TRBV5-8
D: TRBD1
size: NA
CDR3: CASSSGQPTNYGYTF
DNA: TGTGCCAGCAGCTCGGGACAGCCTACTAACTATGGCTACACCTTC

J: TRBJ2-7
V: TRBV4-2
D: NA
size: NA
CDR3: CASSQDTPMALSSYEQYF
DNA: TGTGCCAGCAGCCAAGACACACCTATGGCGTTAAGCTCCTACGAGCAGTACTTC

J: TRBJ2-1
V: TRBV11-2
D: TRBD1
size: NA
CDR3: CAIQGGPGINEQFF
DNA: TGTGCCATCCAAGGGGGCCCAGGCATCAATGAGCAGTTCTTC

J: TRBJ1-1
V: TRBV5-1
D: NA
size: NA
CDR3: CASSPTVRGIDTEAFF
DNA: TGCGCCAGCAGCCCCACGGTCAGGGGAATCGACACTGAAGCTTTCTTT

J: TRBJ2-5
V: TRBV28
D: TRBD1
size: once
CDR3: CASSSRPDRLYHF
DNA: TGTGCCAGCAGCTCCCGCCCGGACAGGCTCTACCACTTC

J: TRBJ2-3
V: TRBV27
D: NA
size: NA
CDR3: CASSSDGRTQYF
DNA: TGTGCCAGCAGTTCCGACGGCCGTACGCAGTATTTT

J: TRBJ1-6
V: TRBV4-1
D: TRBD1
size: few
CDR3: CASSQTQGDDSYNSPLHF
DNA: TGCGCCAGCAGCCAAACACAGGGGGACGACTCCTATAATTCACCCCTCCACTTT

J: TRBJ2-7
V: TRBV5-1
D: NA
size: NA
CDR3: CASSLQGTGNEQYF
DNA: TGCGCCAGCAGCTTGCAGGGGACGGGGAACGAGCAGTACTTC

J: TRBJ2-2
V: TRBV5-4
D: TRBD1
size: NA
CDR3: CASSPRGQGTGELFF
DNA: TGTGCCAGCAGCCCCAGGGGGCAAGGCACCGGGGAGCTGTTTTTT

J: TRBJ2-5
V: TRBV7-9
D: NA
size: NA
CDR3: CASVIGNYEETQYF
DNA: TGTGCCAGCGTCATTGGAAACTACGAAGAGACCCAGTACTTC

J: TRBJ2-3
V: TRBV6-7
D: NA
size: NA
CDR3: CASSYGSPDTQYF
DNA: TGTGCCAGCAGTTATGGAAGCCCAGATACGCAGTATTTT

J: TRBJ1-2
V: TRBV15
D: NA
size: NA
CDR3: CATSRDLGALYGYTF
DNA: TGTGCCACCAGCAGAGATTTGGGGGCCCTCTATGGCTACACCTTC